This T cell receptor beta chain was sequenced for a study of shared clonotypes between healthy human individuals. Germline V gene sequence: CDR1 MNHEY, CDR2 SMNVEV (reference sequence). CDR3 length equals 15 residues. Trimming took off 5 bases at V and 1 base at J, with 12 bases between the two ends. Concerning this clone itself: No antigen is known for it.

Study results and caveats: Memory subsets generally showed lower estimated richness than naive subsets.

Genomic DNA per cell subset filled all wells of several immunoSEQ plates. Sequenced by immunoSEQ multiplex PCR; TCRdb stores in-frame clones only, minus some. The table shows millions of clones, with about 94% occurring only once. In the naive CD8 group, cells lacked CD45RO and were positively selected for CCR7, so terminally differentiated effector memory CD45RA+ cells were left out. The study drew its donors from healthy HIV-negative adults without recent acute infections or vaccinations. Sequencing was carried out using naive CD8+ T cells sorted from blood. This chain joins TRBV27 and TRBJ1-5; D is undetermined. This clonotype originated in a young man in good health. The CDR3 spells CASSPSPGSNQPQHF. The CDR3 region has the DNA TGTGCCAGCAGTCCTAGTCCGGGGAGCAATCAGCCCCAGCATTTT.